A selection of T cell receptor beta chains follows, all from one sample in a study of CD8 T cells in ankylosing spondylitis. TCRdb ran MiXCR on the 5' RACE reads and lists one entry per CDR3 protein. The sample shows 200,000 to 300,000 distinct CDR3 sequences, roughly a third of them seen only once. Input material: blood, either unsorted or a sorted T cell fraction (not recorded which). Receptor source: a male donor with ankylosing spondylitis or in good health (not recorded which). The CDR3 runs from the conserved cysteine through the conserved F or W. D genes are given only for firm matches. Where a row states a size, it is once, few, many or the class of an expanded clone; other rows omit it.

V	size	D	J	DNA	CDR3
TRBV25-1	.	.	TRBJ2-3	TGTGCCAGCAGTGATAGTGGTGTGGGATCTTGGACAGATACGCAGTATTTT	CASSDSGVGSWTDTQYF
TRBV12-3/TRBV12-4	.	TRBD2	TRBJ2-5	TGTGCCAGCAGATGGACTAGCGGGGGAGAGGAGACCCAGTACTTC	CASRWTSGGEETQYF
TRBV12-3/TRBV12-4	.	TRBD1	TRBJ2-7	TGTGCCAGCAGGGGGACAGGGGCCTACGAGCAGTACTTC	CASRGTGAYEQYF
TRBV5-4	once	TRBD2	TRBJ2-1	TGTGCCAGCAGCTTGGATCGTAGGGCGGGGGGCCTAAGCTCCTACAATGAGCAGTTCTTC	CASSLDRRAGGLSSYNEQFF
TRBV4-1	.	TRBD1	TRBJ1-4	TGCGCCAGCAGCCGGACAGGTTTGGATGAAAAACTGTTTTTT	CASSRTGLDEKLFF
TRBV7-2	few	.	TRBJ2-7	TGTGCCAGCAGCTTAGATATAGAACAGAGCTCCTACGAGCAGTACTTC	CASSLDIEQSSYEQYF
TRBV15	.	.	TRBJ2-3	TGTGCCACCAGCAGAGATCCAGGAAGCACAGATACGCAGTATTTT	CATSRDPGSTDTQYF
TRBV20-1	.	.	TRBJ2-1	TGCAGTGCTAGAGATCCGAGAAGCTCCTACAATGAGCAGTTCTTC	CSARDPRSSYNEQFF
TRBV20-1	.	TRBD1	TRBJ2-7	TGCAGTGTTCGAGTGGACAGGGGGACCTACGAGCAGTACTTC	CSVRVDRGTYEQYF
TRBV29-1	.	TRBD2	TRBJ2-5	TGCAGCGTTCGGGTGGCGGGGGACGAGACCCAGTACTTC	CSVRVAGDETQYF
TRBV6-1	few	.	TRBJ2-1	TGTGCCACCGCCGGGGGCAGGGGCTCGGTCAATGAGCAGTTCTTC	CATAGGRGSVNEQFF
TRBV12-3/TRBV12-4	.	.	TRBJ2-1	TGTGCCAGCAGTTTAGAGGACAATGAGCAGTTCTTC	CASSLEDNEQFF
TRBV5-1	few	TRBD2	TRBJ2-3	TGCGCCAGCAGCTTGGAGGCGGGGGGCCTGGGAGATACGCAGTATTTT	CASSLEAGGLGDTQYF
TRBV6-1	.	TRBD1	TRBJ2-7	TGTGCCAGCGGACAGGTTTTCGTCGAGCAGTACTTC	CASGQVFVEQYF
TRBV29-1	few	.	TRBJ1-2	TGCAGCCTAGGGGATCACTATGGCTACACCTTC	CSLGDHYGYTF
TRBV29-1	.	.	TRBJ1-1	TGCAGCGTTGAAGATTTAAAGGGAGCTTTCTTT	CSVEDLKGAFF
TRBV6-5	few	TRBD1	TRBJ2-2	TGTGCCAGCAGTTTCCCACAGGGGGGCGGGGAGCTGTTTTTT	CASSFPQGGGELFF
TRBV12-3/TRBV12-4	.	.	TRBJ1-1	TGTGCCAGCAGTTTTGACTCCGAATGGACTGAAGCTTTCTTT	CASSFDSEWTEAFF
TRBV10-3	.	TRBD1	TRBJ2-6	TGTGCCATCAGTCCGGGACAGAACTCTGGGGCCAACGTCCTGACTTTC	CAISPGQNSGANVLTF
TRBV7-9	.	.	TRBJ1-4	TGTGCCAGCAGTAATTTAGATGAAAAACTGTTTTTT	CASSNLDEKLFF
TRBV20-1	few	.	TRBJ2-2	TGCAGTGCTAGAACTCCGGGGACCGCGAACACCGGGGAGCTGTTTTTT	CSARTPGTANTGELFF
TRBV15	many	TRBD1	TRBJ2-1	TGTGCCACCAGCAGAGATCAGGGGGCAGGTGAGCAGTTCTTC	CATSRDQGAGEQFF